The TCR beta chain under discussion was sequenced for a study of T cell responses to AZD1222 COVID-19 vaccine. In regard to this clone: What it binds is not known.

J gave up 0 bases and V 4 bases, and 7 bases lay outside the gene matches. This CDR3 spans 15 amino acids. Germline V CDR1 and CDR2: SGHNT, YYREEE (reference sequence). Sequencing used immunoSEQ multiplex PCR; TCRdb keeps in-frame clones, though not all of them. The data show 95,000 to 150,000 clones, around 90% seen once. Findings and limits, study-wide: Nearly half of the spike-specific TCRs reportedly recognize variant regions that carry no mutations. Repertoires were obtained only post-peak T cell response.

Sequencing was performed on peripheral blood, taken on day 0 of AZD1222 vaccination. The rearrangement links TRBV5-4 to TRBJ2-7, with 7 bases identical to TRBD1. This TCR was sampled from an adult in good health. The CDR3 DNA reads TGTGCCAGCAGCCTCGGGACAGTGAGCTCCTACGAGCAGTACTTC. It translates to CASSLGTVSSYEQYF. The variable domain in full, with the rest retrieved from reference TRBV5-4 and TRBJ2-7, is ETGVTQSPTHLIKTRGQQVTLRCSSQSGHNTVSWYQQALGQGPQFIFQYYREEENGRGNFPPRFSGLQFPNYSSELNVNALELDDSALYLCASSLGTVSSYEQYFGPGTRLTVT.